These 28 T cell receptor beta chains originate from one sample sequenced in a study of blood T cell repertoires in COVID-19. Libraries were prepared by immunoSEQ multiplex PCR; TCRdb keeps only in-frame clonotypes and omits some of them. Here the sample spans more than 80,000 clones, 90% being singletons. The sequenced sample consisted of peripheral blood. The receptors here all came from a human donor with active COVID-19. The donor label of this sample is uncertain.

The chain couples TRBV19 to TRBJ1-5; a possible D gene is TRBD1 (5 bases). In germline, CDR1 is LNHDA, CDR2 SQIVND (reference sequence). V was cut by 3 bases and J by 7 bases, with 13 bases left in between. The CDR3 covers 14 residues. CDR3 loop: CASSMGQPQQPQHF. CDR3 coding DNA: TGTGCCAGTAGTATGGGGCAGCCCCAACAGCCCCAGCATTTT.

The V call is TRBV2, the J call TRBJ2-7; TRBD2 might be the D (5 bases). The CDR3 extends over 12 amino acids. Germline V gene data show CDR1 as SNHLY and CDR2 as FYNNEI. V lost 5 bases, J lost 6 bases, and 11 bases lay in between. This CDR3 reads CASSRPGSEQYF. In DNA, the CDR3 is TGTGCCAGCAGTCGTCCGGGGAGCGAGCAGTACTTC.

This chain links TRBV7-2 with TRBJ2-2; 11 nucleotides match TRBD2. Germline CDR1 SGHTA, CDR2 FQGNSA. V was pared by 0 bases and J by 7 bases, with 10 bases of the junction left unmatched. The CDR3 is 18 residues long. As DNA, the CDR3 is TGTGCCAGCAGCTTAGCGCTGTCAACCGGGACTAGCGGCGGGGAGCTGTTTTTT. Protein sequence: CASSLALSTGTSGGELFF.

The chain links TRBV6-2 or TRBV6-3 to TRBJ1-5, with a possible D match to TRBD1 (5 bases). The V gene's germline CDR1 is MNHEY and CDR2 SVGEGT. Trimming shortened V by 0 bases and J by 1 base, and 7 bases separated the two germline ends. This CDR3 comprises 15 residues. The CDR3 protein is CASSYSPGSNQPQHF. In DNA, the CDR3 is TGTGCCAGCAGTTACTCACCAGGGAGCAATCAGCCCCAGCATTTT.

The genes are TRBV5-1 and TRBJ2-3; D gene unclear. Per germline, CDR1 SGHRS and CDR2 YFSETQ. This CDR3 has 13 residues. V lost 1 base to trimming and J lost 0 bases, with 3 bases between them. In DNA form, the CDR3 reads TGCGCCAGCAGCTTGCAGAGCACAGATACGCAGTATTTT. It translates to CASSLQSTDTQYF.

The V and J genes are TRBV4-3 and TRBJ2-7, with a tentative D call TRBD1 (5 bases). Germline lookup yields CDR1 LGHNA and CDR2 YSLEER. The CDR3 contains 15 residues. Trimming took 3 bases from V and 3 from J, leaving 15 bases between them. The CDR3 here is CASSQADSPRYEQYF. CDR3 nucleotides: TGCGCCAGCAGCCAGGCAGACAGTCCCCGCTACGAGCAGTACTTC.

The chain recombines TRBV10-3 with TRBJ2-7, with 9 bases lining up with TRBD2. J was trimmed by 5 bases and V by 2 bases; bases with no gene match: 7. The germline CDR1 and CDR2 sequences are ENHRY and SYGVKD. The CDR3 length is 15 residues. The CDR3: CAISEDLAGLDEQYF. The DNA for the CDR3 is TGTGCCATCAGTGAGGACCTAGCGGGGCTTGACGAGCAGTACTTC.

The chain links TRBV19 to TRBJ1-5; the D gene is possibly TRBD1 (5 bases). Germline CDR1 reads LNHDA; CDR2 reads SQIVND (reference sequence). Trimming removed 3 bases at V and 0 bases at J, with 15 bases between. The CDR3 contains 17 residues. The CDR3 DNA reads as TGTGCCAGTAGTATCGGAAGTCAGGGATATAGCAATCAGCCCCAGCATTTT. Its protein is CASSIGSQGYSNQPQHF.

This chain links TRBV27 with TRBJ1-1; D is perhaps TRBD1 (5 bases). The CDR3 has 16 amino acids. The V and J ends lost 2 bases and 4 bases respectively, with 17 bases between them. Germline CDR1 is MNHEY and CDR2 is SMNVEV (reference sequence). DNA of the CDR3: TGTGCCAGCAGTTTACAAGGACACGGAGGGATCACTGAAGCTTTCTTT. Amino acid sequence: CASSLQGHGGITEAFF.

The chain links TRBV3-1 (or the pseudogene TRBV3-2) to TRBJ2-7; D is ambiguous. The CDR3 sequence is 14 residues long. V was pared by 5 bases and J by 5 bases, with 16 bases between. Germline loops: CDR1 LGHDT, CDR2 YNNKEL (reference sequence). In DNA form, the CDR3 reads TGTGCCAGCAGCTGTCGTAAGCAACTGAACGAGCAGTACTTC. This sequence encodes CASSCRKQLNEQYF.

The V call is TRBV15, the J call TRBJ1-4; 8 bases are shared with TRBD1. V was clipped by 5 bases and J by 14 bases; unmatched bases: 7. CDR1 and CDR2 from the germline V gene are LNHNV and YYDKDF (reference sequence). The CDR3 has 12 residues. The CDR3 nucleotides read TGTGCCACCAGCTCCCCCTGGGACAGGCTGTTTTTT. The encoded protein is CATSSPWDRLFF.

The chain joins TRBV28 to TRBJ2-1; TRBD1 is a possible D gene (5 bases). CDR1 and CDR2 (germline): MDHEN, SYDVKM. The CDR3 is made up of 14 amino acids. Trimming removed 3 bases at V and 0 bases at J, with 6 bases between. The CDR3 spells CASSFQGSYNEQFF. The CDR3 DNA is TGTGCCAGCAGTTTTCAGGGCTCCTACAATGAGCAGTTCTTC.

The chain couples TRBV4-2 to TRBJ2-7, with 7 positions matching TRBD2. The V segment lost 2 bases and the J segment 6 bases; nucleotides outside the gene matches: 4. The CDR3 runs to 13 residues. The germline V gene has CDR1 LGHNA and CDR2 YNFKEQ. This CDR3 reads CASSQFPGGEQYF. The CDR3 DNA reads as TGTGCCAGCAGCCAATTTCCGGGGGGCGAGCAGTACTTC.

The chain employs TRBV11-3 and TRBJ2-2; 9 bases agree with TRBD1. Germline CDR1 SGHNT, CDR2 YENEEA. V gave up 5 bases and J gave up 1 base; unmatched junction bases: 2. This CDR3 region has 15 residues. CDR3 residues: CASSGDRENTGELFF. CDR3 nucleotide sequence: TGTGCCAGCAGCGGGGACAGGGAGAACACCGGGGAGCTGTTTTTT.

The chain employs TRBV18 and TRBJ2-3; D not certain. Trimming removed 3 bases at V and 4 bases at J, with 8 bases between. CDR1 KGHSH and CDR2 LQKENI come from the germline V gene. The CDR3 is made up of 13 amino acids. The CDR3 region is CASSPRSADTQYF. The DNA of the CDR3 is TGTGCCAGCTCACCCCGGAGTGCAGATACGCAGTATTTT.

This clone was seen a few times. V usage is TRBV27 and J usage is TRBJ1-5, with a possible D match to TRBD1 (5 bases). The V gene lost 7 bases and the J gene lost 8 bases, with 18 bases spanning the gap. This CDR3 region has 14 residues. CDR1 and CDR2 (germline): MNHEY, SMNVEV (reference sequence). CDR3 bases: TGTGCCAGCAATTCTTTGACGGGGGGAGAGCCCCAGCATTTT. It translates to CASNSLTGGEPQHF.

CDR3 coding DNA: TGTGCCAGCAGCTTGGGACAGGGTTTCTCTGGAAACACCATATATTTT. Its protein is CASSLGQGFSGNTIYF. The genes are TRBV7-2 and TRBJ1-3, with TRBD1 identical over 9 bases. Germline V gene lookup returns CDR1 SGHTA and CDR2 FQGNSA. J lost 0 bases, V lost 3 bases, and 3 bases had no gene match. The CDR3 has 16 amino acids.

The CDR3: CASSLVSYEQYF. The CDR3 DNA reads as TGTGCCAGCAGCTTAGTATCCTACGAGCAGTACTTC. This chain links TRBV7-8 with TRBJ2-7, with no clear D. The V and J ends lost 1 base and 1 base respectively, with 2 bases between them. The CDR3 is 12 amino acids. Germline CDR1 is SGHVS and CDR2 is FQNEAQ.

The V gene is TRBV4-3, the J gene TRBJ2-5, with 9 bases fitting TRBD1. The CDR3 totals 16 residues. The germline V gene has CDR1 LGHNA and CDR2 YSLEER. V gave up 1 base and J gave up 4 bases; unmatched junction bases: 7. The CDR3 DNA is TGCGCCAGCAGCCAAGGACAGGGGGAGAGTGGAGAGACCCAGTACTTC. As protein: CASSQGQGESGETQYF.

CDR3 in DNA: TGCGCCAGCAGCTTCAGGGGTAATGGCTACACCTTC. Translation: CASSFRGNGYTF. The rearrangement joins TRBV5-1 to TRBJ1-2, with D possibly matching TRBD1 (6 bases). Germline V gene data show CDR1 as SGHRS and CDR2 as YFSETQ. V shed 2 bases and J shed 6 bases, with 8 bases lying between them. The CDR3 is 12 residues long.

This clone was detected once. The chain couples TRBV5-4 to TRBJ2-3; the match to TRBD2 covers 9 bases. V was clipped by 4 bases and J by 5 bases; unmatched bases: 8. This CDR3 has 15 residues. Per germline, CDR1 SGHNT and CDR2 YYREEE (reference sequence). The CDR3 coding sequence is TGTGCCAGCAGCAGGGGCGGGGGGGCCGGAGATACGCAGTATTTT. It is translated as CASSRGGGAGDTQYF.

The chain is built from TRBV6-5 and TRBJ2-5; D uncertain. Germline assignment: CDR1 MNHEY and CDR2 SVGAGI. CDR3 length: 14 residues. Trimming removed 0 bases at V and 1 base at J, with 6 bases between. CDR3 sequence reads: CASSYSTSQETQYF. CDR3 bases: TGTGCCAGCAGTTACTCGACTTCCCAAGAGACCCAGTACTTC.

The V call is TRBV25-1, the J call TRBJ1-5, with 8 bases identical to TRBD1. CDR1 and CDR2 from the germline V gene are MGHDK and SYGVNS. This CDR3 has 13 amino acids. J was trimmed by 6 bases and V by 4 bases; bases with no gene match: 2. The CDR3 DNA reads as TGTGCCAGCAGTGGGACAGGGATTCAGCCCCAGCATTTT. Its protein product is CASSGTGIQPQHF. The complete variable domain, with remaining parts taken from reference TRBV25-1 and TRBJ1-5, reads EADIYQTPRYLVIGTGKKITLECSQTMGHDKMYWYQQDPGMELHLIHYSYGVNSTEKGDLSSESTVSRIRTEHFPLTLESARPSHTSQYLCASSGTGIQPQHFGDGTRLSIL.

The CDR3, as DNA: TGTGCCAGCAAGGGGGATACAGTTACCTATGGCTACACCTTC. Encoded protein: CASKGDTVTYGYTF. V and J are TRBV6-5 and TRBJ1-2; D is possibly TRBD1 (6 bases). The CDR3 spans 14 residues. The V end lost 7 bases, the J end lost 4 bases, and 16 bases lay between the germline ends. Germline CDR1 is MNHEY and CDR2 is SVGAGI.

V gene TRBV27 combines with J gene TRBJ2-1; D is possibly TRBD2 (5 bases). V lost 6 bases and J 10 bases, leaving 16 bases between the germline ends. CDR1 is MNHEY and CDR2 is SMNVEV in the germline V gene (reference sequence). This CDR3 is built from 13 residues. The CDR3 bases are TGTGCCAGCAGCCGGGTTACTAGTGGGGAGCAGTTCTTC. This gives the protein CASSRVTSGEQFF.

J is TRBJ1-5 and V is TRBV18; D not resolved. Germline V gene lookup returns CDR1 KGHSH and CDR2 LQKENI. The CDR3 has 14 residues. V gave up 2 bases and J gave up 0 bases, with 5 bases separating them. The CDR3: CASSPIDSNQPQHF. The CDR3 DNA reads TGTGCCAGCTCACCAATAGATAGCAATCAGCCCCAGCATTTT.

CDR3: CASSYPSLGGEAFF. CDR3 nucleotide sequence: TGTGCCAGCAGTTACCCTAGCTTAGGGGGAGAAGCTTTCTTT. The rearrangement joins TRBV6-2 or TRBV6-3 to TRBJ1-1; D is perhaps TRBD1 (6 bases). The V end lost 2 bases, the J end lost 8 bases, and 15 bases lay between the germline ends. Germline V lookup: CDR1 MNHEY, CDR2 SVGEGT. There are 14 residues in the CDR3.

The J gene is TRBJ1-2, the V gene TRBV30, with a tentative D call TRBD1 (5 bases). The V end was cut by 7 bases, the J end by 8 bases, with 11 bases between. CDR1 and CDR2 from the germline V gene are GTSNPN and SVGIG (reference sequence). This CDR3 has 10 residues. CDR3 DNA sequence: TGTGCCTCGTCCAGGGAAGGCTACACCTTC. It encodes CASSREGYTF.